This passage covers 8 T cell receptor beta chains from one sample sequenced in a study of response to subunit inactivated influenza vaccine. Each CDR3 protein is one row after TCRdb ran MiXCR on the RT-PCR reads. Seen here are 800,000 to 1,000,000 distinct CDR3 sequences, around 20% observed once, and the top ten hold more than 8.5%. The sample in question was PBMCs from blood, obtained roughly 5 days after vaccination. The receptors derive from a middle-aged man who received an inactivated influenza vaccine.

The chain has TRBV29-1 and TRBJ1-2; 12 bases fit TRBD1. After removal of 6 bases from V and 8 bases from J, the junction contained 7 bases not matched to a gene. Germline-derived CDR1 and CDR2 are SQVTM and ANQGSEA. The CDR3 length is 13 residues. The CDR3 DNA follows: TGCAGCGTAGGGACAGGGGGCCTAGGAGGCTACACCTTC. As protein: CSVGTGGLGGYTF.

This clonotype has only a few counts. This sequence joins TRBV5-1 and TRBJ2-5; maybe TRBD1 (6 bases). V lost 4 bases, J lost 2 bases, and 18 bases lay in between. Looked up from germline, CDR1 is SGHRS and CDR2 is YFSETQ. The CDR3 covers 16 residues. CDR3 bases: TGCGCCAGCAGCCCCGGGGTGGGGACACAACAAGAGACCCAGTACTTC. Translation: CASSPGVGTQQETQYF. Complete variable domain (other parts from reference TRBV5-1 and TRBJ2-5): KAGVTQTPRYLIKTRGQQVTLSCSPISGHRSVSWYQQTPGQGLQFLFEYFSETQRNKGNFPGRFSGRQFSNSRSEMNVSTLELGDSALYLCASSPGVGTQQETQYFGPGTRLLVL.

CDR3 protein: CASSALTTYPYEQYF. DNA for the CDR3: TGTGCCAGCAGTGCCCTGACGACATATCCCTACGAGCAGTACTTC. The V call is TRBV11-2, the J call TRBJ2-7; D ambiguous. Germline V gene lookup returns CDR1 SGHAT and CDR2 FQNNGV. The CDR3 covers 15 residues. V lost 6 bases to trimming and J lost 2 bases, with 17 bases between them.

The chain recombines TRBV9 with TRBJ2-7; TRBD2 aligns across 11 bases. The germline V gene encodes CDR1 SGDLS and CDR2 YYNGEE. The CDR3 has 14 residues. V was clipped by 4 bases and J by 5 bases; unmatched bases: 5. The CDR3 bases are TGTGCCAGCAGCCTGACGGGACTAGCGGACGAGCAGTACTTC. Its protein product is CASSLTGLADEQYF.

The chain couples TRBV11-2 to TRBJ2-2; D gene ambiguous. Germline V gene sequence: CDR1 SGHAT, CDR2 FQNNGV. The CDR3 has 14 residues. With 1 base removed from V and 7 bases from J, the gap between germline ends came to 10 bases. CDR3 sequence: CASSLVRVNGELFF. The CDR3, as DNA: TGTGCCAGCAGCTTAGTTCGGGTAAACGGGGAGCTGTTTTTT.

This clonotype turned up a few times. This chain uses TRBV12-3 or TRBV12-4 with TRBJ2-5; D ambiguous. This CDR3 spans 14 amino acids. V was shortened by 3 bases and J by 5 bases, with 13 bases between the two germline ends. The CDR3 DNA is TGTGCCAGCAGTTTGACCCTAGGAGTGGAGACCCAGTACTTC. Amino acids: CASSLTLGVETQYF.

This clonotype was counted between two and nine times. The CDR3 sequence: CSVDTVQGHEQFF. The CDR3 nucleotides read TGCAGCGTTGATACGGTGCAGGGGCATGAGCAGTTCTTC. The chain uses TRBV29-1 and TRBJ2-1; the D gene is possibly TRBD1 (6 bases). The CDR3 contains 13 residues. The germline V gene encodes CDR1 SQVTM and CDR2 ANQGSEA. Trimming stripped 3 bases from V and 8 bases from J, with 14 bases between.

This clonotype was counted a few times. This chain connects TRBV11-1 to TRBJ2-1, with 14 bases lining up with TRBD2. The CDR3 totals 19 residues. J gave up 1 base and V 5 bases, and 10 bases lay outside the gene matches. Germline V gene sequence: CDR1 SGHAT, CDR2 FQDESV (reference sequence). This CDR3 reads CASSPRPGTSGSSYNEQFF. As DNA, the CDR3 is TGTGCCAGCAGCCCCCGGCCGGGGACTAGCGGGAGTTCCTACAATGAGCAGTTCTTC. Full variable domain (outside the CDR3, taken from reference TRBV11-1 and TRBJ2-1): EAEVAQSPRYKITEKSQAVAFWCDPISGHATLYWYRQILGQGPELLVQFQDESVVDDSQLPKDRFSAERLKGVDSTLKIQPAELGDSAMYLCASSPRPGTSGSSYNEQFFGPGTRLTVL.